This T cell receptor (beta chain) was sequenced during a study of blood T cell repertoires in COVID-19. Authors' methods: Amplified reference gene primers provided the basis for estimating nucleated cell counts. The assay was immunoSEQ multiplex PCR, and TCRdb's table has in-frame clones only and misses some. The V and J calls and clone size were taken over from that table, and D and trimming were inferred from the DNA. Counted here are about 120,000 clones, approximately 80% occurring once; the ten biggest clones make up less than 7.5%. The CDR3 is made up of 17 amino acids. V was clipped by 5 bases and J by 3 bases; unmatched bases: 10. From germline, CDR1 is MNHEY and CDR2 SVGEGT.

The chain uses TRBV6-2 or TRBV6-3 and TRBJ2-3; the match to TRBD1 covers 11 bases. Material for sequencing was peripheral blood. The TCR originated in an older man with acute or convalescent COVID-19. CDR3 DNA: TGTGCCAGCAGTCAGCCCCAAGGGACAGGGGGTACAGATACGCAGTATTTT. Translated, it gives CASSQPQGTGGTDTQYF.